One and the same sample provided the 12 T cell receptor beta chains below, sequenced in a study of blood T cell repertoires in COVID-19. Sequencing was performed with immunoSEQ multiplex PCR; in TCRdb, only in-frame clones are kept and a portion is missing. The data show some 350,000 clones, about 89% seen once. Specimen: peripheral blood. The receptor set was obtained from a woman between 50 and 59 years old with COVID-19, enrolled during active disease.

The CDR3 spells CASSRTGDEQYF. The CDR3 DNA reads TGTGCCAGCAGCAGGACAGGGGACGAGCAGTACTTC. The V and J genes are TRBV7-2 and TRBJ2-7; 9 bases line up with TRBD1. Germline lookup yields CDR1 SGHTA and CDR2 FQGNSA. V shed 5 bases and J 5 bases; nucleotides not matched to a gene: 1. CDR3 length: 12 amino acids.

A single count supports this clone. This rearrangement joins TRBV5-5 to TRBJ2-1; D unclear. Germline V gives CDR1 SGHKS, CDR2 YYEKEE (reference sequence). Trimming took off 6 bases at V and 2 bases at J, with 15 bases between the two ends. This CDR3 comprises 15 residues. CDR3 in DNA: TGTGCCAGCACCCCTTTACGTGGAGCCTACAATGAGCAGTTCTTC. Its translation is CASTPLRGAYNEQFF.

The chain has TRBV7-3 and TRBJ1-1; 9 positions match TRBD1. Germline trimming cut 4 bases from V and 10 bases from J; bases unmatched to any gene: 7. Germline CDR1 reads SGHTA; CDR2 reads FQGTGA. The CDR3 spans 13 residues. The CDR3 bases are TGTGCCAGCAGCTCCGGACAGGGGAGGCGAGCTTTCTTT. Its protein product is CASSSGQGRRAFF.

This clone was counted once. The chain is built from TRBV10-3 and TRBJ2-1; possibly TRBD2 for D (5 bases). The CDR3 runs to 16 residues. V dropped 3 bases and J dropped 5 bases, with 17 bases sitting between them. Germline CDR1 reads ENHRY; CDR2 reads SYGVKD. The CDR3 is CAISDYLGSGDNEQFF. In nucleotides, the CDR3 is TGTGCCATCAGTGACTACTTGGGGAGCGGCGACAATGAGCAGTTCTTC.

V gene TRBV10-3 combines with J gene TRBJ1-1, with D possibly matching TRBD1 (5 bases). Germline loops: CDR1 ENHRY, CDR2 SYGVKD. V was cut by 3 bases and J by 1 base, with 12 bases left in between. The CDR3 is 15 residues long. CDR3 amino acids: CAISEAPGANTEAFF. Written as DNA, the CDR3 is TGTGCCATCAGTGAAGCCCCTGGGGCGAACACTGAAGCTTTCTTT.

V gene TRBV27 combines with J gene TRBJ2-7; 12 nucleotides agree with TRBD2. The germline CDR1 and CDR2 sequences are MNHEY and SMNVEV (reference sequence). J was trimmed by 2 bases and V by 2 bases; bases with no gene match: 7. This CDR3 is 17 amino acids long. The CDR3 region is CASSLQMPSGRAYEQYF. CDR3 bases: TGTGCCAGCAGTTTACAAATGCCTAGCGGGAGGGCCTACGAGCAGTACTTC.

V and J are TRBV18 and TRBJ2-5; 10 nucleotides agree with TRBD2. Germline trimming cut 1 base from V and 2 bases from J; bases unmatched to any gene: 7. The CDR3 is made up of 17 amino acids. The V gene's germline CDR1 is KGHSH and CDR2 LQKENI. CDR3 sequence: CASSPLGTSGAQETQYF. In DNA, the CDR3 is TGTGCCAGCTCACCACTAGGTACTAGCGGGGCACAAGAGACCCAGTACTTC.

The chain uses TRBV5-4 and TRBJ1-2; D remains ambiguous. V gave up 1 base and J gave up 5 bases, with 9 bases separating them. The germline CDR1 and CDR2 sequences are SGHNT and YYREEE (reference sequence). The length of the CDR3 is 13 residues. CDR3: CASSLTEKYGYTF. In DNA form, the CDR3 reads TGTGCCAGCAGCTTGACTGAGAAGTATGGCTACACCTTC.

The sample holds one count of this clone. The chain couples TRBV19 to TRBJ1-5; 7 bases fit TRBD1. The V gene end was trimmed by 3 bases and the J gene end by 3 bases; junction bases not matched to a gene: 5. The germline CDR1 and CDR2 sequences are LNHDA and SQIVND (reference sequence). The CDR3 is made up of 15 amino acids. The CDR3, as DNA: TGTGCCAGTAGTATTGGGGGACAGTTCAATCAGCCCCAGCATTTT. It specifies CASSIGGQFNQPQHF. Filled out from reference TRBV19 and TRBJ1-5, the complete variable domain reads DGGITQSPKYLFRKEGQNVTLSCEQNLNHDAMYWYRQDPGQGLRLIYYSQIVNDFQKGDIAEGYSVSREKKESFPLTVTSAQKNPTAFYLCASSIGGQFNQPQHFGDGTRLSIL.

V and J are TRBV7-9 and TRBJ2-1; 7 bases fit TRBD2. This CDR3 has 15 amino acids. Germline V gives CDR1 SEHNR, CDR2 FQNEAQ (reference sequence). Losses at the gene ends were 6 bases for V and 1 base for J; bases not matched to a gene: 6. The CDR3 is CASRPGGWSYNEQFF. The CDR3 coding sequence is TGTGCCAGCAGACCCGGGGGGTGGTCCTACAATGAGCAGTTCTTC.

In this sample, this clone turned up a few times. V and J are TRBV6-2 or TRBV6-3 and TRBJ1-6, with 7 bases lining up with TRBD1. CDR3 length: 13 amino acids. V gave up 5 bases and J gave up 6 bases; unmatched junction bases: 1. The germline CDR1 and CDR2 sequences are MNHEY and SVGEGT. The DNA of the CDR3 is TGTGCCAGCAGTCGGGACAGTAATTCACCCCTCCACTTT. Translating gives CASSRDSNSPLHF.

This sequence joins TRBV6-5 and TRBJ2-7; no reliable D call. The CDR3 spans 10 residues. Looked up from germline, CDR1 is MNHEY and CDR2 is SVGAGI. The CDR3 sequence: CASRVNEQYF. The CDR3 coding sequence is TGTGCGAGCCGCGTGAACGAGCAGTACTTC.